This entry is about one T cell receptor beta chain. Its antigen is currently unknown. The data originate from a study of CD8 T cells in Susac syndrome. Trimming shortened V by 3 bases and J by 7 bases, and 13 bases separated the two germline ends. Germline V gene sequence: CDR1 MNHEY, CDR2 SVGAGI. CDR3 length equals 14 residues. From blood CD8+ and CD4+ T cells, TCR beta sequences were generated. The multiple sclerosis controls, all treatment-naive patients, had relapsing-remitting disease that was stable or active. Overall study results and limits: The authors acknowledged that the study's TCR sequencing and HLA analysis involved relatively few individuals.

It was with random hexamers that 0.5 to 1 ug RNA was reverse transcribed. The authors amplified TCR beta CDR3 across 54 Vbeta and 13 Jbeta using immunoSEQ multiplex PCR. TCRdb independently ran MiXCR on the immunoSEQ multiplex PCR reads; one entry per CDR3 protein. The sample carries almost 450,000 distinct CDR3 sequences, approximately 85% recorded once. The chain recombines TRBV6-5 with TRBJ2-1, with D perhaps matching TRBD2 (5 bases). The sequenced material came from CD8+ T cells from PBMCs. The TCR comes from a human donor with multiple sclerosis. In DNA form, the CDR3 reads TGTGCCAGCAGTTATCTTGACGGGGATAATGAGCAGTTCTTC. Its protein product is CASSYLDGDNEQFF.